This entry concerns a single T cell receptor (beta chain). Antigen specificity is unknown. This sample is part of a study of cytomegalovirus exposure and HLA in healthy donors. Study outcomes and limitations: Under in vitro conditions, a few CMV-associated chains were confirmed as specific for CMV antigens. A list of 164 TCR beta chains associated with cytomegalovirus was given. With further analysis later on, most CMV-associated TCR beta chains appeared HLA-restricted. From TCR beta sequences, most subjects' HLA-A and HLA-B alleles were reportedly predicted accurately.

PCR amplification relied on 60 Vbeta primers (plus 13 Jbeta primers). Profiling relied on immunoSEQ multiplex PCR, and the TCRdb table lists in-frame clones only, not all of them. The table records roughly 190,000 clones, about 59% of them present only once. The CDR3 loop spans 15 amino acids. Germline V gene data show CDR1 as SGHRS and CDR2 as YFSETQ. Trimming took 4 bases from V and 5 from J; bases not matched to a gene: 10. The specimen was PBMCs. The genes are TRBV5-1 and TRBJ1-2; 8 nucleotides match TRBD1. The source is a man aged 35-49 years in good health and CMV-seronegative. The DNA of the CDR3 is TGCGCCAGCAGCCGCACCCAGGGGGCGAGGTATGGCTACACCTTC. It encodes CASSRTQGARYGYTF.